This entry lists 19 T cell receptor beta chains sequenced from one sample in a study of identical twins. TCRdb ran MiXCR on the 5' RACE reads and lists one entry per CDR3 protein. The sample includes a few hundred thousand distinct CDR3 sequences, about a fifth seen only once; the top ten take 9% to 15%. Material: naive T cells sorted from blood. All receptors derive from a man aged 50 or older in good health.

This clonotype was counted a few times. The rearrangement joins TRBV19 to TRBJ2-1, with 9 bases that match TRBD1. V dropped 5 bases and J dropped 8; count of bases not matched to a gene: 4. Germline values: CDR1 LNHDA, CDR2 SQIVND (reference sequence). The CDR3 is made up of 13 amino acids. CDR3 amino acids: CASSRDRVYEQFF. CDR3 in DNA: TGTGCCAGTAGTCGGGACAGGGTCTATGAGCAGTTCTTC.

This chain links TRBV10-3 with TRBJ1-1; possible D gene TRBD1, 5 bases. The germline gives CDR1 ENHRY, CDR2 SYGVKD. The CDR3 length is 15 residues. Trimming cost V 4 bases and J 3 bases, with 15 bases left between them. The CDR3, as DNA: TGTGCCATCAGTGCCTCGGGGGGGTCAGACACTGAAGCTTTCTTT. This translates into CAISASGGSDTEAFF.

This chain uses TRBV30 with TRBJ1-4; TRBD1 agrees at 9 bases. V was pared by 0 bases and J by 8 bases, with 7 bases of the junction left unmatched. CDR1 GTSNPN and CDR2 SVGIG come from the germline V gene (reference sequence). The length of the CDR3 is 15 residues. CDR3 protein: CAWSVRGTGREKLFF. In DNA form, the CDR3 reads TGTGCCTGGAGTGTACGGGGGACAGGGAGAGAAAAACTGTTTTTT.

CDR3: CSAAGSSYNEQFF. The CDR3 nucleotides read TGCAGTGCCGCGGGGAGCTCCTACAATGAGCAGTTCTTC. V usage is TRBV20-1 and J usage is TRBJ2-1, with D tentatively TRBD2 (6 bases). V was trimmed by 6 bases and J by 0 bases, leaving 9 bases between them. Germline lookup yields CDR1 DFQATT and CDR2 SNEGSKA (reference sequence). There are 13 residues in the CDR3.

This clonotype came up a few times. The J gene is TRBJ2-1, the V gene TRBV12-3 or TRBV12-4; D is possibly TRBD2 (5 bases). This CDR3 has 13 amino acids. Trimming stripped 5 bases from V and 10 bases from J, with 15 bases between. CDR3 in amino acids: CASSPPGLSEQFF. CDR3 nucleotide sequence: TGTGCCAGCAGTCCCCCCGGACTTTCAGAGCAGTTCTTC.

V usage is TRBV6-1 and J usage is TRBJ2-5; no clear D. Germline CDR1 reads MNHNS; CDR2 reads SASEGT. The V and J ends lost 2 bases and 1 base respectively, with 11 bases between them. This CDR3 has 15 amino acids. The CDR3 DNA sequence: TGTGCCAGCAGTGAACTGGACGGAAGCCAAGAGACCCAGTACTTC. Translation gives CASSELDGSQETQYF.

This sequence joins TRBV11-2 and TRBJ2-1; 10 bases are shared with TRBD2. CDR1 is SGHAT and CDR2 is FQNNGV in the germline V gene. V was pared by 5 bases and J by 4 bases, with 17 bases of the junction left unmatched. The CDR3 totals 19 residues. This CDR3 is CASSHHYNRTSGLYNEQFF. The CDR3 DNA sequence: TGTGCCAGCAGCCACCATTATAATAGGACTAGCGGATTATACAATGAGCAGTTCTTC.

This clonotype was found a few times. This chain joins TRBV10-3 and TRBJ2-2, with 7 bases matching TRBD1. Trimming cost V 3 bases and J 5 bases; bases outside gene matches: 12. Germline lookup yields CDR1 ENHRY and CDR2 SYGVKD. This CDR3 contains 17 residues. The CDR3 region is CAISDAGGWASTGELFF. In DNA form, the CDR3 reads TGTGCCATCAGTGACGCAGGGGGATGGGCTTCTACCGGGGAGCTGTTTTTT.

The chain recombines TRBV12-3 or TRBV12-4 with TRBJ2-7, with 7 bases that match TRBD2. The CDR3 runs to 13 residues. The junction had 3 bases not matched to a gene; V was cut back by 4 bases and J by 3 bases. Written as DNA, the CDR3 is TGTGCCAGCAGTTGGGAGGGAATCTACGAGCAGTACTTC. It specifies CASSWEGIYEQYF.

This clonotype was found many times. The rearrangement uses TRBV7-2 and TRBJ2-7; 11 positions match TRBD1. Trimming took 5 bases from V and 6 from J; bases not matched to a gene: 3. This CDR3 is 13 amino acids long. Germline CDR1 is SGHTA and CDR2 is FQGNSA. DNA for the CDR3: TGTGCCAGCAGCGCCGGGACAGGGGGCGAGCAGTACTTC. This sequence encodes CASSAGTGGEQYF.

This clonotype was detected a few times. The V and J genes are TRBV7-6 and TRBJ2-1; 10 nucleotides match TRBD2. The J segment lost 5 bases and the V segment lost 2 bases, leaving 15 bases of the junction unmatched. Germline V lookup: CDR1 SGHVS, CDR2 FNYEAQ. CDR3 size: 19 residues. CDR3 DNA: TGTGCCAGCAGCTTACTCAGCGGGGGGGATGCAAGGAGGGACAATGAGCAGTTCTTC. Amino acid sequence: CASSLLSGGDARRDNEQFF. Filled out from reference TRBV7-6 and TRBJ2-1, the complete variable domain reads GAGVSQSPRYKVTKRGQDVALRCDPISGHVSLYWYRQALGQGPEFLTYFNYEAQQDKSGLPNDRFSAERPEGSISTLTIQRTEQRDSAMYRCASSLLSGGDARRDNEQFFGPGTRLTVL.

This clonotype was counted between two and nine times. The chain is built from TRBV6-1 and TRBJ1-6; 8 bases align to TRBD1. This CDR3 region has 16 residues. The V and J ends lost 6 bases and 2 bases, in that order; junction bases with no gene match: 6. CDR1 and CDR2 from the germline V gene are MNHNS and SASEGT. This chain's CDR3 is CASSQQGGTYNSPLHF. In nucleotides, the CDR3 is TGTGCCAGCAGCCAACAGGGGGGAACCTATAATTCACCCCTCCACTTT.

The V gene is TRBV7-2, the J gene TRBJ2-4; 8 bases map to TRBD1. Germline-derived CDR1 and CDR2 are SGHTA and FQGNSA. The CDR3 loop spans 16 amino acids. V lost 1 base to trimming and J lost 6 bases; unmatched junction nucleotides: 8. The CDR3 loop is CASSLVVGQGANIQYF. The CDR3 DNA follows: TGTGCCAGCAGCTTAGTCGTCGGGCAGGGGGCAAACATTCAGTACTTC.

The gene calls are TRBV20-1 and TRBJ2-5; TRBD2 matches 7 bases. This CDR3 spans 15 amino acids. V dropped 1 base and J dropped 2; count of bases not matched to a gene: 7. Germline CDR1 reads DFQATT; CDR2 reads SNEGSKA (reference sequence). The CDR3 region has the DNA TGCAGTGCTAGAGGAGACGGGAGGTCGCAAGAGACCCAGTACTTC. This codes for CSARGDGRSQETQYF.

The chain combines TRBV20-1 with TRBJ2-1; D possibly corresponds to TRBD2 (5 bases). This CDR3 spans 17 amino acids. V was clipped by 1 base and J by 6 bases, with 22 bases between them. Germline V CDR1 and CDR2: DFQATT, SNEGSKA (reference sequence). The CDR3 DNA is TGCAGTGCTAGAGGACCCATGTGGGAGCCCTTTCCCAATGAGCAGTTCTTC. Protein sequence: CSARGPMWEPFPNEQFF.

The sample holds many counts of this clonotype. One end of the junction fails to match germline, which may point to a read error. V and J are TRBV4-2 and TRBJ1-4; 9 bases are shared with TRBD1. Germline V gene data show CDR1 as LGHNA and CDR2 as YNFKEQ. The CDR3 spans 16 residues. The CDR3 region is CASSQLLQGANGKLFF. CDR3 DNA sequence: TGTGCCAGCAGCCAGTTACTACAGGGGGCCAATGGAAAACTGTTTTTT.

This clonotype was counted ten times or more. The chain uses TRBV12-3 or TRBV12-4 and TRBJ2-5; D is perhaps TRBD1 (5 bases). The CDR3 consists of 15 residues. Deletions cut 3 bases from V and 1 base from J, with 12 bases between. In DNA, the CDR3 is TGTGCCAGCAGTTTCCTTTCGGACACCCAAGAGACCCAGTACTTC. Translated: CASSFLSDTQETQYF.

This clonotype was counted only a few times. The V gene is TRBV20-1, the J gene TRBJ2-2, with no clear D. Trimming took off 2 bases at V and 1 base at J, with 5 bases between the two ends. The CDR3 covers 13 residues. Germline V lookup: CDR1 DFQATT, CDR2 SNEGSKA (reference sequence). CDR3 sequence (DNA): TGCAGTGCTAGATCCGGGAACACCGGGGAGCTGTTTTTT. It yields the protein CSARSGNTGELFF.

The J gene is TRBJ2-3, the V gene TRBV20-1, with TRBD2 identical over 9 bases. CDR1 is DFQATT and CDR2 is SNEGSKA in the germline V gene (reference sequence). V shed 5 bases and J 4 bases; nucleotides not matched to a gene: 10. The CDR3 is 15 residues long. This CDR3 reads CSAVGTSPWADTQYF. The CDR3 nucleotides are TGCAGTGCTGTCGGGACTAGCCCCTGGGCAGATACGCAGTATTTT.